These 8 T cell receptor beta chains were sequenced from one sample in a study of T cell responses to AZD1222 COVID-19 vaccine. Assay: immunoSEQ multiplex PCR; the TCRdb copy retains only in-frame clones and omits some. This table holds about 120,000 clones, 85% to 90% found once. Sequenced material: peripheral blood, taken on day 0 of AZD1222 vaccination. The receptors were gathered from an adult in good health.

The chain combines TRBV20-1 with TRBJ1-3; maybe TRBD1 (5 bases). CDR1 DFQATT and CDR2 SNEGSKA come from the germline V gene (reference sequence). The CDR3 length is 11 residues. Trimming took off 6 bases at V and 2 bases at J, with 5 bases between the two ends. The DNA of the CDR3 is TGCAGTGCGGGGGCTGGAAACACCATATATTTT. Its protein product is CSAGAGNTIYF.

V and J are TRBV6-1 and TRBJ1-3; no definite D call. Trimming removed 0 bases at V and 0 bases at J, with 6 bases between. Germline CDR1 is MNHNS and CDR2 is SASEGT. This CDR3 spans 15 amino acids. CDR3 residues: CASSEAEGSGNTIYF. As DNA, the CDR3 is TGTGCCAGCAGTGAAGCGGAGGGCTCTGGAAACACCATATATTTT.

The genes are TRBV28 and TRBJ1-5; possibly TRBD1 for D (5 bases). From germline, CDR1 is MDHEN and CDR2 SYDVKM. With 2 bases removed from V and 3 bases from J, the gap between germline ends came to 8 bases. The CDR3 sequence is 14 residues long. The CDR3: CASSLAGFNQPQHF. CDR3 sequence (DNA): TGTGCCAGCAGTTTAGCAGGGTTCAATCAGCCCCAGCATTTT.

For the CDR3, the DNA is TGTGCCAGCAGCTTAAGAAGCGGGAGGGCCGGCGCAGGAGATACGCAGTATTTT. Residues: CASSLRSGRAGAGDTQYF. This chain joins TRBV7-8 and TRBJ2-3; TRBD2 matches at 10 bases. CDR1 is SGHVS and CDR2 is FQNEAQ in the germline V gene. J was trimmed by 5 bases and V by 2 bases; bases with no gene match: 13. This CDR3 contains 18 residues.

This rearrangement joins TRBV5-1 to TRBJ2-3, with no clear D. There are 13 residues in the CDR3. CDR1 is SGHRS and CDR2 is YFSETQ in the germline V gene. Trimming shortened V by 3 bases and J by 0 bases, and 5 bases separated the two germline ends. The CDR3 reads CASSSTSTDTQYF. The CDR3 DNA follows: TGCGCCAGCAGCTCGACGAGCACAGATACGCAGTATTTT.

This clone was recorded only once. This rearrangement joins TRBV2 to TRBJ2-5; the D is unclear. The germline V and J ends were trimmed by 3 bases and 2 bases, with 16 bases remaining between them. Looked up from germline, CDR1 is SNHLY and CDR2 is FYNNEI. The CDR3 length is 16 residues. CDR3: CASSDRSGSVQETQYF. The CDR3 coding sequence is TGTGCCAGCAGTGATAGGTCTGGGTCAGTGCAAGAGACCCAGTACTTC.

The chain joins TRBV28 to TRBJ1-1, with D perhaps matching TRBD1 (5 bases). The CDR3 spans 17 residues. V was clipped by 3 bases and J by 0 bases, with 17 bases between them. Germline lookup yields CDR1 MDHEN and CDR2 SYDVKM. CDR3 DNA sequence: TGTGCCAGCAGTTTCGCAGGGACTCCGGACATGAACACTGAAGCTTTCTTT. Protein sequence: CASSFAGTPDMNTEAFF. Using reference TRBV28 and TRBJ1-1 for the parts outside the CDR3, the full variable domain is DVKVTQSSRYLVKRTGEKVFLECVQDMDHENMFWYRQDPGLGLRLIYFSYDVKMKEKGDIPEGYSVSREKKERFSLILESASTNQTSMYLCASSFAGTPDMNTEAFFGQGTRLTVV.

The chain joins TRBV10-2 to TRBJ2-5, with D perhaps TRBD1 (5 bases). Germline V CDR1 and CDR2: WSHSY, SAAADI. Deletions cut 6 bases from V and 1 base from J, with 9 bases between. The CDR3 has 13 amino acids. The CDR3 region has the DNA TGCGCCAGCAGGATACAGGTCCAAGAGACCCAGTACTTC. Translated: CASRIQVQETQYF.